The T cell receptor beta chain described here comes from a study of cytomegalovirus exposure and HLA in healthy donors. The PCR was carried out with 60 Vbeta primers and 13 Jbeta primers. The protocol was immunoSEQ multiplex PCR, while the TCRdb copy is restricted to in-frame clones and leaves out a portion. The sample consists of some 200,000 clones, 65% to 90% of them appearing once. This clone was detected once. Antigen specificity is unknown. Study-level results: Reported results showed that the classifier diagnosed cytomegalovirus status with high specificity and sensitivity. Clonal expansion, a later analysis showed, was greater in HLA-associated TCR beta chains than in equally common others. A later analysis linked a missense DCLRE1C variant to TCR beta V- and J-gene trimming.

The J segment lost 5 bases and the V segment lost 4 bases, leaving 12 bases of the junction unmatched. Germline V gives CDR1 KGHSH, CDR2 LQKENI. The CDR3 totals 16 residues. The sequence was obtained from a girl under 18 in good health and CMV-seronegative. The V call is TRBV18, the J call TRBJ2-5; the match to TRBD2 covers 8 bases. The sample taken for sequencing was PBMCs. The CDR3, as DNA: TGTGCCAGCTCACTCCACGGGGGGGCCAAACTCGAGACCCAGTACTTC. It is translated as CASSLHGGAKLETQYF. Filled out from reference TRBV18 and TRBJ2-5, the complete variable domain reads NAGVMQNPRHLVRRRGQEARLRCSPMKGHSHVYWYRQLPEEGLKFMVYLQKENIIDESGMPKERFSAEFPKEGPSILRIQQVVRGDSAAYFCASSLHGGAKLETQYFGPGTRLLVL.